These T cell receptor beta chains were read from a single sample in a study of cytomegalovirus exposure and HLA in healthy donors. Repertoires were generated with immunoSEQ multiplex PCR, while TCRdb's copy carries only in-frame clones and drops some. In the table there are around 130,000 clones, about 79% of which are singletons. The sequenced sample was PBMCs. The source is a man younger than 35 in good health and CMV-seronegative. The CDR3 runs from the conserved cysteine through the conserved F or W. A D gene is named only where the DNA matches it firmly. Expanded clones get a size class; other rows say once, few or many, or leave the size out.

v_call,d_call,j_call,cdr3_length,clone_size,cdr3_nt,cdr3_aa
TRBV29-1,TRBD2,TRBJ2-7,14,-,TGCAGCGCCACCGGGAGGGGGTTCTCCTACGAGCAGTACTTC,CSATGRGFSYEQYF
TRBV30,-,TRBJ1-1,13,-,TGTGCCTGGAGTGTTGGCAGTCGGGCTGAAGCTTTCTTT,CAWSVGSRAEAFF
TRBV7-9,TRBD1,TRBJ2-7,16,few,TGTGCCAGCAGCTTAGCGACAGGGGGCCGCTCCTACGAGCAGTACTTC,CASSLATGGRSYEQYF
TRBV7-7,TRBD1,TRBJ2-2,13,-,TGTGCCAGCAGTAGGACAGGGGCCGGGGAGCTGTTTTTT,CASSRTGAGELFF
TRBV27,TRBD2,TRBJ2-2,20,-,TGTGCCAGCAGACCTTGGACTAGCGGGAGAGATTTTGCGAACACCGGGGAGCTGTTTTTT,CASRPWTSGRDFANTGELFF
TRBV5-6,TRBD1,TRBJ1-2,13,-,TGTGCCAGCAGCGGAGAGGACAGGGGTGGCTACACCTTC,CASSGEDRGGYTF
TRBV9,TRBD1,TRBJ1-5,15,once,TGTGCCAGCAGCGTAGGGGGGACAGGAGATCAGCCCCAGCATTTT,CASSVGGTGDQPQHF
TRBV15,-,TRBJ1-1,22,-,TGTGCCACCAGCAGCGGACGTTTGGGACAAGAGAATGAAAAGCAGACGAACACTGAAGCTTTCTTT,CATSSGRLGQENEKQTNTEAFF
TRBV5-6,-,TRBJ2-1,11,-,TGTGCCAGCAGCCTCTACAATGAGCAGTTCTTC,CASSLYNEQFF
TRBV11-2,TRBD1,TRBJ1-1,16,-,TGTGCCAGCAGCCCCATCCGGACAGGGACAACGGGTACGGCTTTCTTT,CASSPIRTGTTGTAFF
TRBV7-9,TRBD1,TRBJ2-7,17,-,TGTGCCAGCAGCTTAGTTATGGTAGAGGGACAGGGCTACGAGCAGTACTTC,CASSLVMVEGQGYEQYF
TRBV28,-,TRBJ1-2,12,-,TGTGCCAGCAGTGCTACAGTCTATGGCTACACCTTC,CASSATVYGYTF
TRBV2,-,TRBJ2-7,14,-,TGTGCCAGCAGTGAAGCGCTAGGCCCCTACGAGCAGTACTTC,CASSEALGPYEQYF
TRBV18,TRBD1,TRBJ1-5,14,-,TGTGCCAGCTCACTTCAGGGGGATGGTCAGCCCCAGCATTTT,CASSLQGDGQPQHF
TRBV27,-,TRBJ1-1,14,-,TGTGCCAGCAGTTTAGGCCAGATGAACACTGAAGCTTTCTTT,CASSLGQMNTEAFF
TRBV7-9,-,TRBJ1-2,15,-,TGTGCCAGCAGCCTAAGGGGGTCAGGCAAGGATGGCTACACCTTC,CASSLRGSGKDGYTF
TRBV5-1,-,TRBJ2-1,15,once,TGCGCCAGCAGCTTGGACACGGCGGTGCTACGGGAGCAGTTCTTC,CASSLDTAVLREQFF
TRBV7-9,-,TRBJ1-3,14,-,TGTGCCAGCAGCTTAGTCAGGGCTGGAAACACCATATATTTT,CASSLVRAGNTIYF